This TCR beta chain was identified in a study of blood T cell repertoires in COVID-19 (dated by TCRdb to the early 2020s). As for the study more broadly: Samples from collaborators originated in the United States, Italy and Spain and spanned both the acute and convalescent phases of COVID-19. The prospective study material was composed of cDNA or gDNA derived from T cells, B-cell-depleted T cells, or PBMCs. The dataset comprised deeply sampled blood TCRbeta repertoires from subjects exposed to, actively infected with, or recovered from COVID-19. The repertoires were made available in a free public database intended to serve as a resource for research on the immune response to SARS-CoV-2. The samples were drawn from two sources: the first 160 participants of the ongoing ImmuneRACE study, and about 1,300 subjects contributed by 6 global collaborators. Nearly every sample came with metadata listing a de-identified subject ID, COVID-19 status, age in years and sex. Where HLA class I and class II types were available, the types were taken from metadata supplied by the sample provider, not from assay-based typing. Paper-wide results and their limitations: How much clinical and demographic metadata was included differed by source and by participant, and the metadata was provided uncurated.

Enrolling through a virtual design, the prospective study's participants ranged in age from roughly 18 to 95 years and lived across 24 United States geographic areas. To assign participants to cohorts, the prospective study relied on clinical history that participants themselves reported in a screening survey and a study questionnaire. Recovered participants in ImmuneRACE Cohort 3 were defined by two consecutive negative NP/OP PCR tests, clearance by a healthcare professional, or resolution of symptoms. In the prospective study, mobile phlebotomists collected whole blood, serum and a nasopharyngeal or oropharyngeal swab from each participant. Participants in the prospective study had the option to provide additional blood draws and questionnaires over an approximately 2-month period. Before DNA extraction, prospective study blood samples were shipped either frozen or at room temperature. TCRbeta CDR3 regions were amplified from genomic DNA by means of the immunoSEQ Assay, a bias-controlled multiplex PCR. As for how the authors treated the data: The number of nucleated cells in each sample was estimated by amplification of reference gene primers within the assay. Sequence reads were collapsed and filtered to measure the absolute abundance of every unique TCRbeta CDR3 rearrangement. For each sample, productive Simpson clonality was calculated as the square root of Simpson's diversity index over productive rearrangements. Drawn from immuneACCESS, this table holds only the in-frame rearrangements with V and J called that TCRdb kept. Clones are partly lost; checked studies trace under half to an unresolved V gene and leave the rest unexplained. V, J and clone size are taken as reported in that table, and D and trimming were inferred from the DNA itself. The sample table lists approximately 170,000 clones, 80% to 90% of them with a count of one. The top ten hold roughly 8% of the sample.

Comments on this clone: Its antigen target is currently unknown. No qualities accompany the bases; no much larger clone lies one base away.

The CDR3 covers 16 residues, taking in both the cysteine and the phenylalanine. The only DNA kept is the CDR3, 48 bases in frame from the first base. Here V drops 1 base and J drops 0 bases, and the junction holds 4 bases not matched to any gene. The CDR1 and CDR2 encoded by the germline V gene are SGHTA and FQGNSA. Specimen: PBMCs or T cells enriched from blood (not recorded which). The receptor's source is a woman between 45 and 65 years old who had recovered from COVID-19. This chain is built from TRBV7-2 and TRBJ2-3, with 7 central nucleotides matching TRBD2. The CDR3 loop reads CASSLDGGGSTDTQYF. DNA sequence: TGTGCCAGCAGCTTAGATGGCGGGGGAAGCACAGATACGCAGTATTTT. The CDR3, completed at both ends by the reference TRBV7-2 and TRBJ2-3 genes, gives the full variable domain GAGVSQSPSNKVTEKGKDVELRCDPISGHTALYWYRQSLGQGLEFLIYFQGNSAPDKSGLPSDRFSAERTGGSVSTLTIQRTQQEDSAVYLCASSLDGGGSTDTQYFGPGTRLTVL.